The next 16 T cell receptor beta chains were all read from a single sample in a study of T cell responses to AZD1222 COVID-19 vaccine. Assay used: immunoSEQ multiplex PCR; TCRdb lists only in-frame clones, some missing. Of roughly 170,000 clones in the sample, around 88% were seen once. Source: peripheral blood, taken on day 0 of AZD1222 vaccination. The receptors originated from an adult in good health.

CDR3 sequence (DNA): TGTGCCAGCAATCTTGGTGCCTCGGACTATGGCTACACCTTC. Its translation: CASNLGASDYGYTF. The V call is TRBV6-5, the J call TRBJ1-2, with D uncertain. This CDR3 comprises 14 residues. Trimming shortened V by 7 bases and J by 3 bases, and 15 bases separated the two germline ends. The V gene's germline CDR1 is MNHEY and CDR2 SVGAGI.

CDR3 coding DNA: TGTGCCAGCAGTGACCGGGGTATCGGCACCGGGGAGCTGTTTTTT. Encoded protein: CASSDRGIGTGELFF. The V call is TRBV6-4, the J call TRBJ2-2; possibly TRBD2 for D (5 bases). Germline V lookup: CDR1 MRHNA, CDR2 SNTAGT. V dropped 2 bases and J dropped 4 bases, with 11 bases sitting between them. The CDR3 sequence is 15 residues long.

V and J are TRBV7-9 and TRBJ2-1, with TRBD2 matching 8 bases. From germline, CDR1 is SEHNR and CDR2 FQNEAQ (reference sequence). The CDR3 is 14 residues long. J was trimmed by 9 bases and V by 1 base; bases with no gene match: 5. The CDR3 region is CASSLGGTSGEQFF. The CDR3, as DNA: TGTGCCAGCAGCTTAGGAGGAACTAGCGGTGAGCAGTTCTTC.

The chain combines TRBV4-3 with TRBJ2-1, with 7 positions matching TRBD2. The CDR3 runs to 17 residues. Per germline, CDR1 LGHNA and CDR2 YSLEER. The J segment lost 4 bases and the V segment lost 0 bases, leaving 9 bases of the junction unmatched. The DNA for the CDR3 is TGCGCCAGCAGCCAAGATCTGACAGCGGGGATATACAATGAGCAGTTCTTC. The encoded protein is CASSQDLTAGIYNEQFF.

The chain joins TRBV28 to TRBJ1-2; 7 bases agree with TRBD1. The V segment lost 4 bases and the J segment 3 bases; nucleotides outside the gene matches: 5. The CDR3 runs to 14 residues. The germline CDR1 and CDR2 sequences are MDHEN and SYDVKM. CDR3 DNA sequence: TGTGCCAGCAGTTCTAGGGGGCGGTACTATGGCTACACCTTC. Translation gives CASSSRGRYYGYTF.

V and J are TRBV5-1 and TRBJ1-1, with 9 bases lining up with TRBD1. The V gene's germline CDR1 is SGHRS and CDR2 YFSETQ. CDR3 size: 14 residues. Germline trimming cut 5 bases from V and 2 bases from J; bases unmatched to any gene: 4. Here the CDR3 DNA reads TGCGCCAGCAGTCGGACAGGGGAAAACACTGAAGCTTTCTTT. It is translated as CASSRTGENTEAFF.

This chain joins TRBV13 and TRBJ1-2; D is perhaps TRBD1 (5 bases). Trimming removed 0 bases at V and 4 bases at J, with 24 bases between. This CDR3 spans 19 amino acids. Germline lookup yields CDR1 PRHDT and CDR2 FYEKMQ (reference sequence). The CDR3 loop reads CASSLGGRLEVRGVYGYTF. CDR3 nucleotide sequence: TGTGCCAGCAGCTTAGGGGGAAGGCTTGAGGTGAGGGGCGTCTATGGCTACACCTTC.

The CDR3 sequence: CASSFPGQGREQYF. The CDR3 nucleotides read TGTGCCAGCAGCTTTCCGGGACAGGGGCGCGAGCAGTACTTC. This chain uses TRBV5-6 with TRBJ2-7; the match to TRBD1 covers 10 bases. The CDR3 spans 14 residues. The J segment lost 6 bases and the V segment lost 2 bases, leaving 5 bases of the junction unmatched. The germline CDR1 and CDR2 sequences are SGHDT and YYEEEE. The variable domain in full, with the rest retrieved from reference TRBV5-6 and TRBJ2-7, is DAGVTQSPTHLIKTRGQQVTLRCSPKSGHDTVSWYQQALGQGPQFIFQYYEEEERQRGNFPDRFSGHQFPNYSSELNVNALLLGDSALYLCASSFPGQGREQYFGPGTRLTVT.

The V and J genes are TRBV4-1 and TRBJ2-1, with D perhaps matching TRBD2 (6 bases). Between the trimmed V and J ends, which lost 6 bases and 0 bases, there was a span of 15 bases. This CDR3 region has 16 residues. The germline V gene has CDR1 MGHRA and CDR2 YSYEKL. The CDR3 sequence is CASSRPLAHSYNEQFF. The CDR3 coding sequence is TGCGCCAGCAGTCGACCTCTAGCGCACTCCTACAATGAGCAGTTCTTC.

The V and J genes are TRBV24-1 and TRBJ1-2; no reliable D call. CDR1 and CDR2 from the germline V gene are KGHDR and SFDVKD. V shed 0 bases and J shed 5 bases, with 6 bases lying between them. CDR3 length: 13 residues. The CDR3 coding sequence is TGTGCCACCAGTGATTTGTCCTTTTATGGCTACACCTTC. It translates to CATSDLSFYGYTF.

The chain couples TRBV5-8 to TRBJ1-1; TRBD1 matches at 8 bases. The CDR3 contains 14 residues. Losses at the gene ends were 4 bases for V and 5 bases for J; bases not matched to a gene: 7. Germline loops: CDR1 SGHTS, CDR2 YDEGEE. CDR3 sequence: CASSPGGGRTEAFF. In nucleotides, the CDR3 is TGTGCCAGCAGCCCAGGGGGCGGGAGGACTGAAGCTTTCTTT.

CDR3 nucleotides: TGCGCCAGCAGCTTACAGGCCGGGAGCAATCAGCCCCAGCATTTT. It encodes CASSLQAGSNQPQHF. The chain has TRBV5-1 and TRBJ1-5; TRBD1 is a possible D gene (5 bases). This CDR3 region has 15 residues. CDR1 is SGHRS and CDR2 is YFSETQ in the germline V gene. Trimming took off 2 bases at V and 1 base at J, with 10 bases between the two ends.

The genes are TRBV10-1 and TRBJ2-3, with 8 bases identical to TRBD2. CDR1 WNHNN and CDR2 SYGVQD come from the germline V gene (reference sequence). CDR3 length: 14 amino acids. Trimming took 6 bases from V and 4 from J; bases not matched to a gene: 6. The CDR3 region is CASRAGVGADTQYF. In nucleotides, the CDR3 is TGCGCCAGCAGAGCGGGAGTCGGGGCAGATACGCAGTATTTT.

The V and J genes are TRBV7-2 and TRBJ2-2, with a weak D call TRBD2 (5 bases). The germline V gene encodes CDR1 SGHTA and CDR2 FQGNSA. This CDR3 is 14 amino acids long. The V and J ends lost 5 bases and 3 bases respectively, with 10 bases between them. CDR3 in DNA: TGTGCCAGCAGCCGGGGTCCTTACACCGGGGAGCTGTTTTTT. Protein product: CASSRGPYTGELFF.

The V and J genes are TRBV7-2 and TRBJ2-4, with a possible D match to TRBD1 (7 bases). Trimming pared 2 bases from V and 2 bases from J, leaving 10 bases between. Germline CDR1 SGHTA, CDR2 FQGNSA. The CDR3 runs 15 residues. CDR3 in amino acids: CASSLPGGSKNIQYF. The DNA of the CDR3 is TGTGCCAGCAGCTTACCAGGGGGGTCCAAAAACATTCAGTACTTC.

CDR3 sequence: CASSSRRITEAFF. CDR3 sequence (DNA): TGTGCCAGCAGTTCGCGCAGGATCACTGAAGCTTTCTTT. J is TRBJ1-1 and V is TRBV28; D is ambiguous. The germline V and J ends were trimmed by 4 bases and 4 bases, with 10 bases remaining between them. Germline V gene data show CDR1 as MDHEN and CDR2 as SYDVKM. CDR3 length equals 13 residues.